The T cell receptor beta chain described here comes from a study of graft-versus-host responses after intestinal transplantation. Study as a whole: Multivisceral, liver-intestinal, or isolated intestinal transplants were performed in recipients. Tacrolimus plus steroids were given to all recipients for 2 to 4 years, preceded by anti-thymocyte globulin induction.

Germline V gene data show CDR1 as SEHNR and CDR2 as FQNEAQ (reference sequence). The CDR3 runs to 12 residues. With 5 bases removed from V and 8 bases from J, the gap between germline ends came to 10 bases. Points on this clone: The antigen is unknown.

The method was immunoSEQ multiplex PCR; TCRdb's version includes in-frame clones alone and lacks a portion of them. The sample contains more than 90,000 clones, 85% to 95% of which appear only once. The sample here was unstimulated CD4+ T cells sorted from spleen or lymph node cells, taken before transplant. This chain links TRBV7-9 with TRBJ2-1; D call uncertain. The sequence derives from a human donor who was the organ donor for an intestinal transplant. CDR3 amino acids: CASSRVSDEQFF. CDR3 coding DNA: TGTGCCAGCAGCCGGGTCAGCGATGAGCAGTTCTTC.